The rows below give T cell receptor beta chains drawn from one sample of a study of blood T cell repertoires in COVID-19. Sequencing was performed with immunoSEQ multiplex PCR; in TCRdb, only in-frame clones are kept and a portion is missing. The top ten hold approximately 4% of the sample, which has 97,000 or so clones, 75% to 85% seen once. Specimen: peripheral blood. The receptor source for this set is a man aged 55 to 70 with acute or convalescent COVID-19. The CDR3 runs from the conserved cysteine through the conserved F or W. Each record gives: V gene, J gene, clone size, D gene, CDR3 protein, CDR3 DNA. The D gene is left open where the match is weak. Clone sizes are given selectively: once, few, many, or a class where the clone is expanded.

V gene: TRBV19
J gene: TRBJ2-3
clone size: .
D gene: TRBD1
CDR3 protein: CASSSKGQYTDTQYF
CDR3 DNA: TGTGCCAGTAGTTCGAAGGGACAGTACACAGATACGCAGTATTTT

V gene: TRBV7-2
J gene: TRBJ1-2
clone size: .
D gene: TRBD1
CDR3 protein: CASSLRQGANYGYTF
CDR3 DNA: TGTGCCAGCAGCCTGCGACAGGGAGCTAACTATGGCTACACCTTC

V gene: TRBV11-2
J gene: TRBJ2-2
clone size: .
D gene: TRBD1
CDR3 protein: CASNGLQGVGELFF
CDR3 DNA: TGTGCCAGTAACGGGCTTCAGGGGGTAGGGGAGCTGTTTTTT

V gene: TRBV27
J gene: TRBJ2-3
clone size: .
D gene: TRBD2
CDR3 protein: CASSSLKLAGANDTQYF
CDR3 DNA: TGTGCCAGCAGTTCACTAAAACTAGCGGGAGCTAACGATACGCAGTATTTT

V gene: TRBV6-5
J gene: TRBJ2-1
clone size: once
D gene: .
CDR3 protein: CASSYVGSGNEQFF
CDR3 DNA: TGTGCCAGCAGTTACGTGGGGTCGGGGAATGAGCAGTTCTTC

V gene: TRBV27
J gene: TRBJ1-1
clone size: few
D gene: TRBD1
CDR3 protein: CASSPDRGGTEAFF
CDR3 DNA: TGTGCCAGCAGTCCGGACAGGGGTGGAACTGAAGCTTTCTTT

V gene: TRBV18
J gene: TRBJ1-3
clone size: few
D gene: .
CDR3 protein: CASSPNLGAGNTIYF
CDR3 DNA: TGTGCCAGCTCACCAAATTTAGGAGCTGGAAACACCATATATTTT

V gene: TRBV27
J gene: TRBJ1-1
clone size: .
D gene: .
CDR3 protein: CASSSGSTEAFF
CDR3 DNA: TGTGCCAGCAGTAGCGGAAGCACTGAAGCTTTCTTT

V gene: TRBV18
J gene: TRBJ1-1
clone size: .
D gene: .
CDR3 protein: CASSSREGGTEAFF
CDR3 DNA: TGTGCCAGCTCATCCCGGGAGGGGGGGACTGAAGCTTTCTTT

V gene: TRBV9
J gene: TRBJ2-7
clone size: .
D gene: TRBD1
CDR3 protein: CASSVGGTGSYEQYF
CDR3 DNA: TGTGCCAGCAGCGTAGGTGGGACAGGGTCCTACGAGCAGTACTTC

V gene: TRBV7-2
J gene: TRBJ2-1
clone size: .
D gene: .
CDR3 protein: CASSPLQDEQFF
CDR3 DNA: TGTGCCAGCAGCCCCCTTCAGGATGAGCAGTTCTTC

V gene: TRBV7-6
J gene: TRBJ2-6
clone size: .
D gene: TRBD1
CDR3 protein: CASSLSSTGKFSGANVLTF
CDR3 DNA: TGTGCCAGCAGCTTATCTTCGACAGGGAAATTCTCTGGGGCCAACGTCCTGACTTTC

V gene: TRBV3-1/TRBV3-2
J gene: TRBJ1-2
clone size: .
D gene: TRBD1
CDR3 protein: CASSPGQVGYGYTF
CDR3 DNA: TGTGCCAGCAGCCCCGGACAGGTCGGCTATGGCTACACCTTC

V gene: TRBV7-7
J gene: TRBJ2-2
clone size: once
D gene: .
CDR3 protein: CASSRGSEGTGELFF
CDR3 DNA: TGTGCTAGCAGCCGAGGGAGCGAAGGAACCGGGGAGCTGTTTTTT

V gene: TRBV6-5
J gene: TRBJ2-1
clone size: .
D gene: .
CDR3 protein: CASSYSSPESYNEQFF
CDR3 DNA: TGTGCCAGCAGTTACTCGAGTCCCGAGTCCTACAATGAGCAGTTCTTC

V gene: TRBV7-3
J gene: TRBJ1-2
clone size: once
D gene: TRBD1
CDR3 protein: CASSPGQGGNYGYTF
CDR3 DNA: TGTGCCAGCAGCCCCGGGCAGGGGGGCAACTATGGCTACACCTTC

V gene: TRBV6-2/TRBV6-3
J gene: TRBJ2-1
clone size: .
D gene: .
CDR3 protein: CASSSGQRAPGEQFF
CDR3 DNA: TGTGCCAGCAGCTCAGGACAAAGAGCCCCCGGGGAGCAGTTCTTC

V gene: TRBV3-1/TRBV3-2
J gene: TRBJ1-2
clone size: few
D gene: .
CDR3 protein: CASSRTRGDTLIYGYTF
CDR3 DNA: TGTGCCAGCAGCCGCACGAGAGGGGACACCCTAATCTATGGCTACACCTTC

V gene: TRBV5-8
J gene: TRBJ1-2
clone size: .
D gene: TRBD1
CDR3 protein: CASSLQGAHGYTF
CDR3 DNA: TGTGCCAGCAGCTTACAGGGGGCACACGGCTACACCTTC

V gene: TRBV6-5
J gene: TRBJ1-1
clone size: .
D gene: .
CDR3 protein: CASSYEPYLMNTEAFF
CDR3 DNA: TGTGCCAGCAGTTACGAACCGTATCTAATGAACACTGAAGCTTTCTTT

V gene: TRBV9
J gene: TRBJ2-1
clone size: .
D gene: .
CDR3 protein: CASSATTGRSEQFF
CDR3 DNA: TGTGCCAGCAGCGCTACCACAGGCAGGAGTGAGCAGTTCTTC

V gene: TRBV11-1
J gene: TRBJ2-2
clone size: .
D gene: TRBD2
CDR3 protein: CASSPLRTRNGGELFF
CDR3 DNA: TGTGCCAGCAGCCCCCTGAGGACTAGGAATGGCGGGGAGCTGTTTTTT

V gene: TRBV6-2/TRBV6-3
J gene: TRBJ1-5
clone size: few
D gene: .
CDR3 protein: CASSLLGTLNQPQHF
CDR3 DNA: TGTGCCAGCAGTTTATTAGGGACACTGAATCAGCCCCAGCATTTT

V gene: TRBV5-1
J gene: TRBJ2-1
clone size: .
D gene: TRBD2
CDR3 protein: CASSLTSGPIREQFF
CDR3 DNA: TGCGCCAGCAGTCTGACTAGCGGACCCATAAGGGAGCAGTTCTTC

V gene: TRBV19
J gene: TRBJ1-2
clone size: few
D gene: TRBD1
CDR3 protein: CASSQTGVYGYTF
CDR3 DNA: TGTGCCAGTAGCCAAACAGGGGTCTATGGCTACACCTTC

V gene: TRBV9
J gene: TRBJ1-4
clone size: .
D gene: .
CDR3 protein: CASSVGTGKNEKLFF
CDR3 DNA: TGTGCCAGCAGCGTAGGTACAGGGAAGAATGAAAAACTGTTTTTT

V gene: TRBV11-3
J gene: TRBJ1-6
clone size: .
D gene: .
CDR3 protein: CASSLGQNLNSPLHF
CDR3 DNA: TGTGCCAGCAGCCTCGGACAAAACCTTAATTCACCCCTCCACTTT

V gene: TRBV6-5
J gene: TRBJ2-1
clone size: .
D gene: .
CDR3 protein: CASSYSRLGANEQFF
CDR3 DNA: TGTGCCAGCAGTTACTCGAGGCTAGGAGCTAATGAGCAGTTCTTC

V gene: TRBV30
J gene: TRBJ2-5
clone size: .
D gene: .
CDR3 protein: CAWSVSLTARETQYF
CDR3 DNA: TGTGCCTGGAGTGTATCTCTTACCGCCCGGGAGACCCAGTACTTC

V gene: TRBV2
J gene: TRBJ2-7
clone size: .
D gene: .
CDR3 protein: CASSEAGFIYEQYF
CDR3 DNA: TGTGCCAGCAGTGAAGCGGGCTTTATTTACGAGCAGTACTTC

V gene: TRBV14
J gene: TRBJ1-1
clone size: .
D gene: .
CDR3 protein: CASSQGSWTSQAFF
CDR3 DNA: TGTGCCAGCAGCCAAGGTTCATGGACATCCCAAGCTTTCTTT

V gene: TRBV11-2
J gene: TRBJ1-2
clone size: .
D gene: .
CDR3 protein: CASSLDSAAGGYGYTF
CDR3 DNA: TGTGCCAGCAGCTTAGATAGCGCGGCAGGAGGGTATGGCTACACCTTC

V gene: TRBV24-1
J gene: TRBJ2-3
clone size: many
D gene: .
CDR3 protein: CATSGAGLDTQYF
CDR3 DNA: TGTGCCACCAGTGGGGCGGGGTTAGATACGCAGTATTTT

V gene: TRBV12-3/TRBV12-4
J gene: TRBJ2-1
clone size: .
D gene: TRBD1
CDR3 protein: CASRKTGFNEQFF
CDR3 DNA: TGTGCCAGCAGAAAGACAGGGTTCAATGAGCAGTTCTTC

V gene: TRBV5-1
J gene: TRBJ2-3
clone size: .
D gene: TRBD1
CDR3 protein: CASRPLVTGEDTQYF
CDR3 DNA: TGCGCCAGCCGACCGCTTGTAACAGGGGAAGATACGCAGTATTTT

V gene: TRBV15
J gene: TRBJ2-5
clone size: .
D gene: .
CDR3 protein: CATSRDSGRETQYF
CDR3 DNA: TGTGCCACCAGCAGAGACTCAGGGAGGGAGACCCAGTACTTC

V gene: TRBV19
J gene: TRBJ2-1
clone size: .
D gene: TRBD2
CDR3 protein: CASSIGLAGGRNEQFF
CDR3 DNA: TGTGCCAGTAGTATAGGGCTAGCGGGGGGGAGGAATGAGCAGTTCTTC

V gene: TRBV9
J gene: TRBJ1-6
clone size: .
D gene: .
CDR3 protein: CASSVGLNNSPLHF
CDR3 DNA: TGTGCCAGCAGCGTGGGACTCAATAATTCACCCCTCCACTTT

V gene: TRBV24-1
J gene: TRBJ2-2
clone size: once
D gene: .
CDR3 protein: CATTGQSNTGELFF
CDR3 DNA: TGTGCCACAACAGGACAGTCGAACACCGGGGAGCTGTTTTTT

V gene: TRBV28
J gene: TRBJ1-1
clone size: .
D gene: TRBD1
CDR3 protein: CASRRPDRVNTEAFF
CDR3 DNA: TGTGCCAGCAGACGTCCAGACAGGGTGAACACTGAAGCTTTCTTT

V gene: TRBV30
J gene: TRBJ2-1
clone size: once
D gene: TRBD2
CDR3 protein: CAWRGRLAGEQFF
CDR3 DNA: TGTGCCTGGAGGGGAAGACTAGCAGGCGAGCAGTTCTTC

V gene: TRBV4-1
J gene: TRBJ2-7
clone size: .
D gene: .
CDR3 protein: CASSQGPGFSYEQYF
CDR3 DNA: TGCGCCAGCAGCCAAGGGCCGGGATTCTCCTACGAGCAGTACTTC

V gene: TRBV20-1
J gene: TRBJ1-2
clone size: once
D gene: TRBD1
CDR3 protein: CSASAGGQAGSYGYTF
CDR3 DNA: TGCAGTGCTAGTGCGGGGGGACAGGCGGGAAGCTATGGCTACACCTTC

V gene: TRBV7-8
J gene: TRBJ2-3
clone size: once
D gene: .
CDR3 protein: CASSLLVGLGVDTQYF
CDR3 DNA: TGTGCCAGCAGCCTGCTGGTAGGACTTGGGGTAGATACGCAGTATTTT